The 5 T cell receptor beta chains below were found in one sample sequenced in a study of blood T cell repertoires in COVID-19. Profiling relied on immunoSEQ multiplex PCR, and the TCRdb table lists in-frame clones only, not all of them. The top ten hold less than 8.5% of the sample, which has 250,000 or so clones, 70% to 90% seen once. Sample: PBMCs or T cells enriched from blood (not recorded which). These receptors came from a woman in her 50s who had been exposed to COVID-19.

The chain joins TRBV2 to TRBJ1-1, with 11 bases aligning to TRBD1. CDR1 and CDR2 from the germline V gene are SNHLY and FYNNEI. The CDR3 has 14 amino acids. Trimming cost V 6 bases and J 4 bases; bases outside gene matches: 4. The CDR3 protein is CASRDRGPRTEAFF. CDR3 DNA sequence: TGTGCCAGCAGGGACAGGGGGCCACGCACTGAAGCTTTCTTT.

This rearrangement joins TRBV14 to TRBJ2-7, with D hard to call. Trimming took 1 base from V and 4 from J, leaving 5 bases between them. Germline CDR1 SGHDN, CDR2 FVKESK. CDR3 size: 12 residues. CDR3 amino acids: CASSQGLYEQYF. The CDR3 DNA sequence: TGTGCCAGCAGCCAAGGCCTATACGAGCAGTACTTC.

CDR3 nucleotide sequence: TGTGCCAGTAGATATATGGGATTCTCTAGCGGGAGGAGGTACGAGCAGTACTTC. As protein: CASRYMGFSSGRRYEQYF. This chain joins TRBV19 and TRBJ2-7, with 11 bases that match TRBD2. The germline gives CDR1 LNHDA, CDR2 SQIVND (reference sequence). V dropped 6 bases and J dropped 4; count of bases not matched to a gene: 17. The CDR3 consists of 18 residues. The full variable domain, with the rest looked up from reference TRBV19 and TRBJ2-7, is DGGITQSPKYLFRKEGQNVTLSCEQNLNHDAMYWYRQDPGQGLRLIYYSQIVNDFQKGDIAEGYSVSREKKESFPLTVTSAQKNPTAFYLCASRYMGFSSGRRYEQYFGPGTRLTVT.

The CDR3 is CASSTRTGENYGYTF. Here the CDR3 DNA reads TGTGCCAGCAGCACGAGGACAGGGGAGAACTATGGCTACACCTTC. J is TRBJ1-2 and V is TRBV13, with 9 bases identical to TRBD1. Germline loops: CDR1 PRHDT, CDR2 FYEKMQ (reference sequence). The CDR3 covers 15 residues. J lost 2 bases, V lost 5 bases, and 6 bases had no gene match.

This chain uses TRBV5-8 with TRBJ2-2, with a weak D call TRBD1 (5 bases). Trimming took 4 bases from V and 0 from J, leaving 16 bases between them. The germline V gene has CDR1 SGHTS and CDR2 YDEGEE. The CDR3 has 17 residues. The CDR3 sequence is CASSEGASAANTGELFF. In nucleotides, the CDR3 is TGTGCCAGCAGCGAAGGGGCCTCGGCTGCGAACACCGGGGAGCTGTTTTTT. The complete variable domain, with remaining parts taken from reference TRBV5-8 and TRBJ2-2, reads EAGVTQSPTHLIKTRGQQATLRCSPISGHTSVYWYQQALGLGLQFLLWYDEGEERNRGNFPPRFSGRQFPNYSSELNVNALELEDSALYLCASSEGASAANTGELFFGEGSRLTVL.